The subject of this entry is one T cell receptor (beta chain). V was shortened by 2 bases and J by 2 bases, with 10 bases between the two germline ends. The CDR3 sequence is 14 residues long. Germline CDR1 is SGHKS and CDR2 is YYEKEE (reference sequence). Here immunoSEQ multiplex PCR was the method, and the copy in TCRdb shows in-frame clones only, minus some. The sample has roughly 320,000 clones; about nine tenths are singletons. The data belong to a study of blood T cell repertoires in COVID-19. The clonotype originates from a man between 25 and 39 years old who had recovered from COVID-19. Sequencing used PBMCs or T cells enriched from blood (not recorded which). The chain uses TRBV5-5 and TRBJ1-1, with D possibly TRBD1 on 5 matching bases. The CDR3 DNA reads TGTGCCAGCAGCTTATTCAGGGTCAACACTGAAGCTTTCTTT. This gives the protein CASSLFRVNTEAFF.